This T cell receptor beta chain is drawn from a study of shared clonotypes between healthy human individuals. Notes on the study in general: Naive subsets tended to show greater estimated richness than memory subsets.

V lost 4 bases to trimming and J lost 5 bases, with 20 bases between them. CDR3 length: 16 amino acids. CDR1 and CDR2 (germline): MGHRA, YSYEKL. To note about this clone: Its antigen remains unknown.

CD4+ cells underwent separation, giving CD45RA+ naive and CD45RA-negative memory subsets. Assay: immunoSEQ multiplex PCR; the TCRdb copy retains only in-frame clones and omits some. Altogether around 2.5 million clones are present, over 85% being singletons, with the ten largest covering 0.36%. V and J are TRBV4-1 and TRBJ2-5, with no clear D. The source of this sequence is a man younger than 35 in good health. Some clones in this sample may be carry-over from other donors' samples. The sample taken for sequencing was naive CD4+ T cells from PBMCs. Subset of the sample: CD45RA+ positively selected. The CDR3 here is CASSLSLGQLRETQYF. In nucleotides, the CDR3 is TGCGCCAGCAGCCTCTCCCTAGGGCAGCTCAGGGAGACCCAGTACTTC.